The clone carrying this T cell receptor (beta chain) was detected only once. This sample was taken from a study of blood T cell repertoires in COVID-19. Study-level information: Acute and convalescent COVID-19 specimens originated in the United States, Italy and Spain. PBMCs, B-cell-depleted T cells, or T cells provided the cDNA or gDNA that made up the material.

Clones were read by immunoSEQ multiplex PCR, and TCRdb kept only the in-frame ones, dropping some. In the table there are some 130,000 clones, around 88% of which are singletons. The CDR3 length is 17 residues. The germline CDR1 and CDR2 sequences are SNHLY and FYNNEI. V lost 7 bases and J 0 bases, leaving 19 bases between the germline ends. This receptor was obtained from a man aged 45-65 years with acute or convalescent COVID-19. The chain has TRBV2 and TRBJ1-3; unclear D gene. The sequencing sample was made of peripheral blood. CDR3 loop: CASTGGREVGSGNTIYF. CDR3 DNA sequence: TGTGCCAGCACCGGAGGACGCGAAGTCGGCTCTGGAAACACCATATATTTT.